A single sample gave rise to the 16 T cell receptor beta chains below, sequenced in a study of blood T cell repertoires in COVID-19. The table came from immunoSEQ multiplex PCR; TCRdb's copy has only in-frame clones and leaves some out. The sample shows around 31,000 clones, 80% to 90% of them seen only once. Sequences were obtained from peripheral blood. The origin of the receptors is a man aged 55 to 70 with acute or convalescent COVID-19.

The chain is built from TRBV12-3 or TRBV12-4 and TRBJ1-1, with 7 bases lining up with TRBD1. V lost 3 bases to trimming and J lost 10 bases; unmatched junction nucleotides: 8. The CDR3 sequence is 13 residues long. The DNA of the CDR3 is TGTGCCAGCAGTTTCGGGAGACAGGGCCCAGCTTTCTTT. Translated, it gives CASSFGRQGPAFF.

The chain uses TRBV29-1 and TRBJ1-2; D remains unclear. The CDR3 has 13 residues. Germline V gene sequence: CDR1 SQVTM, CDR2 ANQGSEA. Trimming cost V 5 bases and J 3 bases, with 13 bases left between them. The DNA of the CDR3 is TGCAGCGTTATGGGTGACACAGACTATGGCTACACCTTC. Its translation: CSVMGDTDYGYTF.

The gene calls are TRBV13 and TRBJ2-6; a possible D gene is TRBD2 (6 bases). Germline V gene data show CDR1 as PRHDT and CDR2 as FYEKMQ (reference sequence). V was cut by 5 bases and J by 0 bases, with 17 bases left in between. CDR3 size: 18 residues. CDR3 nucleotides: TGTGCCAGCAGCGCCGGAGGGGAGGCTAACTCTGGGGCCAACGTCCTGACTTTC. This gives the protein CASSAGGEANSGANVLTF.

This clone was picked up one time. The chain recombines TRBV28 with TRBJ1-2; D unclear. Per germline, CDR1 MDHEN and CDR2 SYDVKM. The CDR3 is made up of 13 amino acids. Trimming left V 5 bases short and J 8 bases short, with 15 bases between. Here the CDR3 DNA reads TGTGCCAGCAGTCTACACAGCAATTACGGCTACACCTTC. Translating it yields CASSLHSNYGYTF.

The chain is built from TRBV19 and TRBJ1-2; no clear D gene. Trimming took off 4 bases at V and 2 bases at J, with 8 bases between the two ends. From germline, CDR1 is LNHDA and CDR2 SQIVND (reference sequence). The CDR3 length is 13 residues. CDR3 loop: CASSNTANYGYTF. CDR3 nucleotides: TGTGCCAGTAGTAACACAGCCAACTATGGCTACACCTTC.

CDR3 sequence reads: CASSRPGQVENQPQHF. The DNA of the CDR3 is TGTGCCAGCAGTAGACCGGGACAGGTGGAAAATCAGCCCCAGCATTTT. This chain uses TRBV21-1 with TRBJ1-5; the table's D call TRBD1 went unverified against the DNA. TRBV21-1 is a known pseudogene. This CDR3 has 16 amino acids.

The chain recombines TRBV10-1 with TRBJ2-3; 9 bases align to TRBD2. Trimming at V came to 0 bases and at J to 3 bases, leaving 10 bases not matched to a gene. The CDR3 sequence is 18 residues long. Per germline, CDR1 WNHNN and CDR2 SYGVQD (reference sequence). CDR3 DNA sequence: TGCGCCAGCAGTGAGTCGAGGTTCGGCGGGAGGGGAACAGATACGCAGTATTTT. It encodes CASSESRFGGRGTDTQYF.

In its sample, this clone was seen once. This chain links TRBV11-2 with TRBJ2-2; D is possibly TRBD1 (6 bases). The CDR3 runs to 14 residues. Per the germline V gene, CDR1 is SGHAT and CDR2 is FQNNGV. Deletions cut 5 bases from V and 7 bases from J, with 14 bases between. In nucleotides, the CDR3 is TGTGCCAGCAGCCTTCGACCAGGGGACGGGGAGCTGTTTTTT. Translated: CASSLRPGDGELFF. Supplemented by reference TRBV11-2 and TRBJ2-2, the full variable domain reads EAGVAQSPRYKIIEKRQSVAFWCNPISGHATLYWYQQILGQGPKLLIQFQNNGVVDDSQLPKDRFSAERLKGVDSTLKIQPAKLEDSAVYLCASSLRPGDGELFFGEGSRLTVL.

This sequence joins TRBV3-1 (or the pseudogene TRBV3-2) and TRBJ2-7; tentative D call: TRBD2 (5 bases). CDR3 length equals 15 residues. CDR1 and CDR2 from the germline V gene are LGHDT and YNNKEL (reference sequence). The germline V and J ends were trimmed by 4 bases and 3 bases, with 16 bases remaining between them. CDR3 nucleotide sequence: TGTGCCAGCAGCCCTTATGACTACGGACTCTACGAGCAGTACTTC. Encoded protein: CASSPYDYGLYEQYF.

The chain employs TRBV4-1 and TRBJ2-7, with a possible D match to TRBD2 (6 bases). The CDR3 length is 16 residues. V lost 0 bases, J lost 5 bases, and 17 bases lay in between. Germline values: CDR1 MGHRA, CDR2 YSYEKL. This chain's CDR3 is CASSQEVRGLIHEQYF. The DNA for the CDR3 is TGCGCCAGCAGCCAAGAAGTACGAGGACTAATCCACGAGCAGTACTTC.

The chain couples TRBV27 to TRBJ1-1; D gene unclear. V was clipped by 6 bases and J by 4 bases, with 12 bases between them. The CDR3 spans 13 residues. The V gene's germline CDR1 is MNHEY and CDR2 SMNVEV (reference sequence). The CDR3 DNA is TGTGCCAGCAGCCCCGGGTGGAGCACTGAAGCTTTCTTT. As protein: CASSPGWSTEAFF.

The genes are TRBV29-1 and TRBJ1-2; D not certain. The CDR3 sequence is 12 residues long. Germline CDR1 reads SQVTM; CDR2 reads ANQGSEA. With 2 bases removed from V and 8 bases from J, the gap between germline ends came to 12 bases. The CDR3 nucleotides read TGCAGCGTTGAAATGACGGTGAGGGGCTACACCTTC. This gives the protein CSVEMTVRGYTF.

V and J are TRBV6-1 and TRBJ1-1; the D gene is possibly TRBD1 (5 bases). The V end lost 3 bases, the J end lost 1 base, and 18 bases lay between the germline ends. This CDR3 spans 17 amino acids. CDR1 and CDR2 from the germline V gene are MNHNS and SASEGT. In nucleotides, the CDR3 is TGTGCCAGCAGTGATCTCAAATCACGGGGGAGGAACACTGAAGCTTTCTTT. Translated: CASSDLKSRGRNTEAFF.

This CDR3 reads CASRGTGKDYGYTF. CDR3 bases: TGTGCCAGCAGAGGGACAGGTAAAGACTATGGCTACACCTTC. The chain employs TRBV27 and TRBJ1-2, with 8 positions matching TRBD1. The CDR3 is made up of 14 amino acids. Germline V gene sequence: CDR1 MNHEY, CDR2 SMNVEV (reference sequence). J lost 3 bases, V lost 6 bases, and 6 bases had no gene match.

The rearrangement links TRBV24-1 to TRBJ2-7; no reliable D call. The length of the CDR3 is 12 residues. Germline assignment: CDR1 KGHDR and CDR2 SFDVKD. Trimming took 5 bases from V and 5 from J, leaving 9 bases between them. CDR3 nucleotides: TGTGCCACCAGTGTTGGGCCGGACGAGCAGTACTTC. Protein sequence: CATSVGPDEQYF.

This chain uses TRBV5-4 with TRBJ1-1, with D maybe TRBD1 (5 bases). The CDR3 has 15 residues. The germline V and J ends were trimmed by 4 bases and 0 bases, with 13 bases remaining between them. Germline values: CDR1 SGHNT, CDR2 YYREEE (reference sequence). CDR3 sequence: CASSRGLNMNTEAFF. The CDR3 bases are TGTGCCAGCAGCAGGGGACTGAACATGAACACTGAAGCTTTCTTT.